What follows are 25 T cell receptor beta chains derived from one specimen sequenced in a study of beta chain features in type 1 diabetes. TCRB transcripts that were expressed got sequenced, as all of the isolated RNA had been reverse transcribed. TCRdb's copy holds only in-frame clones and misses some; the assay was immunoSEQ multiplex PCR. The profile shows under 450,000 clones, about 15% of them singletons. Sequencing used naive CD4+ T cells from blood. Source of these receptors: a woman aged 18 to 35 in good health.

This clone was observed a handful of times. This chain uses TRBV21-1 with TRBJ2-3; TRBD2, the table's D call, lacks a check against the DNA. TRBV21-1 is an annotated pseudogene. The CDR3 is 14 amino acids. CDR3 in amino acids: CASTVTISGSTQYF. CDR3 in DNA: TGTGCCAGCACCGTGACTATTAGCGGGAGTACGCAGTATTTT.

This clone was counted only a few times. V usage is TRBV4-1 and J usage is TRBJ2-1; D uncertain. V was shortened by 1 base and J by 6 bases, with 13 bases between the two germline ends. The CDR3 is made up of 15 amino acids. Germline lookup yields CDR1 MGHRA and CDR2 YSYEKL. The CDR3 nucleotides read TGCGCCAGCAGCCAAGTAGGAACAGCCTTCAATGAGCAGTTCTTC. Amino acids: CASSQVGTAFNEQFF.

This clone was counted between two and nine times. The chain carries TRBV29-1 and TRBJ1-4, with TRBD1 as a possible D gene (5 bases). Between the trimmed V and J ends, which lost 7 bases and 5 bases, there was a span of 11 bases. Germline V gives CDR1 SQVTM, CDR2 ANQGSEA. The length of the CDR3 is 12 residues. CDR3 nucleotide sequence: TGCAGCGCAAGCAGGGCGAATGAAAAACTGTTTTTT. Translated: CSASRANEKLFF.

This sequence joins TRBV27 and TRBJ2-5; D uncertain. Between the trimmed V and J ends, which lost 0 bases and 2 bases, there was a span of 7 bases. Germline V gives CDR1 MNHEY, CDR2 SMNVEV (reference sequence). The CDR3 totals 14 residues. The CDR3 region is CASSLSNRQETQYF. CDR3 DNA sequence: TGTGCCAGCAGTTTATCAAACAGACAAGAGACCCAGTACTTC.

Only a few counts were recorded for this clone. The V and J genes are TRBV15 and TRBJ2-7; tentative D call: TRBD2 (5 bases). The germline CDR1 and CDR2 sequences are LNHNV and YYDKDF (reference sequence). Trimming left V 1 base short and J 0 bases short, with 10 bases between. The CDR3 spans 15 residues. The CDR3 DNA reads TGTGCCACCAGCAGAGTCGCTAGCAGCTCCTACGAGCAGTACTTC. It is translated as CATSRVASSSYEQYF.

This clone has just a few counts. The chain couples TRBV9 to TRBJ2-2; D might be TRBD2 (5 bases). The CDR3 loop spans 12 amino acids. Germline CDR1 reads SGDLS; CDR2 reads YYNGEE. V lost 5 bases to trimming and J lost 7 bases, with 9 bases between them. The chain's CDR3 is CASRTSGGELFF. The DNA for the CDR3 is TGTGCCAGCAGAACTAGTGGCGGGGAGCTGTTTTTT.

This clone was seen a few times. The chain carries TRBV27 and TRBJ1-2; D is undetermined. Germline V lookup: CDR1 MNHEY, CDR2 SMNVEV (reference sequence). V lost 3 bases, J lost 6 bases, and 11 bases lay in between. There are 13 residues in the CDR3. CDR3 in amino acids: CASSFYQEDGYTF. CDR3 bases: TGTGCCAGCAGTTTCTATCAGGAAGATGGCTACACCTTC.

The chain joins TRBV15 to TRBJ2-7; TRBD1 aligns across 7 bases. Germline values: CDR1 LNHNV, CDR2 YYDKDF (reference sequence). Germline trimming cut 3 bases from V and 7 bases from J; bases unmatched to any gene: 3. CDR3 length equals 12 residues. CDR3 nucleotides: TGTGCCACCAGCAGGACAGGGTTTGAGCAGTACTTC. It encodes CATSRTGFEQYF.

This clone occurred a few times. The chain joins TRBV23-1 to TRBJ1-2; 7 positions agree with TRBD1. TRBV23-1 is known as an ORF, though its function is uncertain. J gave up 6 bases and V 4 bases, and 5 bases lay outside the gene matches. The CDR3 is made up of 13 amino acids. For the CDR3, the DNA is TGCGCCAGCAGTCTAGACAGGGACAATGGCTACACCTTC. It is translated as CASSLDRDNGYTF.

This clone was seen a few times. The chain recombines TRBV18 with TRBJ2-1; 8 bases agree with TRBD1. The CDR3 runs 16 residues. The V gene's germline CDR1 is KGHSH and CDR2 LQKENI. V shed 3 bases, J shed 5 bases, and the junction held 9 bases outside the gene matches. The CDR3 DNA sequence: TGTGCCAGCTCACCGCATAGGACAGGGTTACACAATGAGCAGTTCTTC. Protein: CASSPHRTGLHNEQFF.

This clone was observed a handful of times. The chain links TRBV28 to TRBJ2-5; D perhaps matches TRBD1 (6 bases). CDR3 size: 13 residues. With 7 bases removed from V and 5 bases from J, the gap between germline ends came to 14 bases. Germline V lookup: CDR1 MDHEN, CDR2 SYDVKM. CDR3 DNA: TGTGCCAGCATCCCTGACAGGTGGGAGACCCAGTACTTC. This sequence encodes CASIPDRWETQYF.

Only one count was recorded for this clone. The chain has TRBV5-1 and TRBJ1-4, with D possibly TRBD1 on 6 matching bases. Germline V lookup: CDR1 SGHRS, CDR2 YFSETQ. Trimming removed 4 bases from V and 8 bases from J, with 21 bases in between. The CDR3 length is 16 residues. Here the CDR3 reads CASSPTRDTRREKLFF. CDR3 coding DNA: TGCGCCAGCAGCCCTACCCGGGACACCAGGCGGGAAAAACTGTTTTTT. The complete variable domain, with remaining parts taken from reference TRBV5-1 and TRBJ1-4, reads KAGVTQTPRYLIKTRGQQVTLSCSPISGHRSVSWYQQTPGQGLQFLFEYFSETQRNKGNFPGRFSGRQFSNSRSEMNVSTLELGDSALYLCASSPTRDTRREKLFFGSGTQLSVL.

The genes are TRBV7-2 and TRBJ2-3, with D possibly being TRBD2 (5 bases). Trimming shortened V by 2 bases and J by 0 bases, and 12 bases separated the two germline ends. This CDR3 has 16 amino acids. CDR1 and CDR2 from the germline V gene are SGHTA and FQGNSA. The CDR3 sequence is CASSLSPGISTDTQYF. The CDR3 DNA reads TGTGCCAGCAGCTTATCACCCGGGATTAGCACAGATACGCAGTATTTT.

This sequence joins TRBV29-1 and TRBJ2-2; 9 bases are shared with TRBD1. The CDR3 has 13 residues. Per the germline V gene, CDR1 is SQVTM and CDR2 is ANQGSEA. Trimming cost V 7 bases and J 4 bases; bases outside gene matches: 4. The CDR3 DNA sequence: TGCAGCGGGGAGGGACAGGGCACCGGGGAGCTGTTTTTT. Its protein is CSGEGQGTGELFF.

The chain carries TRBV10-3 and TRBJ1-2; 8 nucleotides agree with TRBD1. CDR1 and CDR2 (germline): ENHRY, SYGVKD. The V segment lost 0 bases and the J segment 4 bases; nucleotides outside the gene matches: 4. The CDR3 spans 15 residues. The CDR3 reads CAISESDRGGYGYTF. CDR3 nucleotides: TGTGCCATCAGTGAGTCAGACAGGGGCGGCTATGGCTACACCTTC.

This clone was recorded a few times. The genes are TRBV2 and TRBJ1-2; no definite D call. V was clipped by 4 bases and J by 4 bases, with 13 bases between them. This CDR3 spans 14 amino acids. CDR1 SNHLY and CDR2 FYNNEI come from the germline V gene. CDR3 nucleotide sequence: TGTGCCAGCAGTGGCGATAGCACGATCTATGGCTACACCTTC. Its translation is CASSGDSTIYGYTF.

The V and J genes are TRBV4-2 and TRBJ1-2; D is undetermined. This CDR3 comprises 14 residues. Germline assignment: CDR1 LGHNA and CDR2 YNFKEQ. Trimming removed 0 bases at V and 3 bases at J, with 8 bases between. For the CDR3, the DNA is TGTGCCAGCAGCCAAGATAATCGGGACTATGGCTACACCTTC. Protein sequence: CASSQDNRDYGYTF.

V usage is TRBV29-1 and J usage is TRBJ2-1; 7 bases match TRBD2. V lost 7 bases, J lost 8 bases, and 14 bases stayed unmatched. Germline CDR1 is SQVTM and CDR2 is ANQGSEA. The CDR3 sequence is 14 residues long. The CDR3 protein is CSARITGGGYEQFF. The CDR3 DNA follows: TGCAGCGCCCGAATAACGGGAGGCGGTTATGAGCAGTTCTTC.

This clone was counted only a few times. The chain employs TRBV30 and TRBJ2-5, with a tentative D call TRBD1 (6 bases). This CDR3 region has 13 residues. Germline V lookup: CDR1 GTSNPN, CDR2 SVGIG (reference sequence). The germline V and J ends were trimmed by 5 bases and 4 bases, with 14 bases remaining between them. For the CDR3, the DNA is TGTGCCTGGGGCCATGGGGGCGGAGAGACCCAGTACTTC. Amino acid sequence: CAWGHGGGETQYF. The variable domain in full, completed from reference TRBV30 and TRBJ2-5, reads SQTIHQWPATLVQPVGSPLSLECTVEGTSNPNLYWYRQAAGRGLQLLFYSVGIGQISSEVPQNLSASRPQDRQFILSSKKLLLSDSGFYLCAWGHGGGETQYFGPGTRLLVL.

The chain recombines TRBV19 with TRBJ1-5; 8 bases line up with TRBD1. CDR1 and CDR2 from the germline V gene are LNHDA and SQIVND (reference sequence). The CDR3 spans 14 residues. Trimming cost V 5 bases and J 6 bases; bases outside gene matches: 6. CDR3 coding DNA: TGTGCCAGTAGTGCCACAGGGGGAGGTCAGCCCCAGCATTTT. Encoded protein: CASSATGGGQPQHF. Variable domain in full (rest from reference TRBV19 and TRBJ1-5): DGGITQSPKYLFRKEGQNVTLSCEQNLNHDAMYWYRQDPGQGLRLIYYSQIVNDFQKGDIAEGYSVSREKKESFPLTVTSAQKNPTAFYLCASSATGGGQPQHFGDGTRLSIL.

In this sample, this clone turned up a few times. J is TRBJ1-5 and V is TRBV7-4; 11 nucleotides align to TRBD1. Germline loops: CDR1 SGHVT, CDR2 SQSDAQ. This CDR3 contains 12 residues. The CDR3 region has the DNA TGTGCACGGGACAGGGGGTATCAGCCCCAGCATTTT. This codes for CARDRGYQPQHF.

CDR3 loop: CASSLYGGGGYTF. The DNA of the CDR3 is TGTGCCAGCAGTTTATACGGGGGTGGTGGCTACACCTTC. The genes are TRBV28 and TRBJ1-2, with a weak D call TRBD1 (5 bases). The CDR3 spans 13 residues. Deletions cut 1 base from V and 7 bases from J, with 10 bases between. The germline V gene encodes CDR1 MDHEN and CDR2 SYDVKM.

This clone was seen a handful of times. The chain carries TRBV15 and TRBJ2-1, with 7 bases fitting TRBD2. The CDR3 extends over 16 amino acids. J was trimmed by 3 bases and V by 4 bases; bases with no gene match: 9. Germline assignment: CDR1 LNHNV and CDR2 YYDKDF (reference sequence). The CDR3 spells CATSTAGARGYNEQFF. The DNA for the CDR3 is TGTGCCACCAGCACGGCGGGAGCCCGGGGCTACAATGAGCAGTTCTTC.

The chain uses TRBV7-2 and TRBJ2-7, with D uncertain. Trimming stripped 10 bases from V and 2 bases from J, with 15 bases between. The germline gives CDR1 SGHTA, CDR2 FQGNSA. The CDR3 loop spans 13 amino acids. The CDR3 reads CATAVALTYEQYF. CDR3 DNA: TGTGCCACCGCGGTGGCCCTTACCTACGAGCAGTACTTC.

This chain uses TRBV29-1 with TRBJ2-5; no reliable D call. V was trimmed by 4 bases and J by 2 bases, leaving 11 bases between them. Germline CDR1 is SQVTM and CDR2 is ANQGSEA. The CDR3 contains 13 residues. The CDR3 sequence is CSVGGVGQETQYF. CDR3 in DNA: TGCAGCGTTGGAGGCGTAGGACAAGAGACCCAGTACTTC.